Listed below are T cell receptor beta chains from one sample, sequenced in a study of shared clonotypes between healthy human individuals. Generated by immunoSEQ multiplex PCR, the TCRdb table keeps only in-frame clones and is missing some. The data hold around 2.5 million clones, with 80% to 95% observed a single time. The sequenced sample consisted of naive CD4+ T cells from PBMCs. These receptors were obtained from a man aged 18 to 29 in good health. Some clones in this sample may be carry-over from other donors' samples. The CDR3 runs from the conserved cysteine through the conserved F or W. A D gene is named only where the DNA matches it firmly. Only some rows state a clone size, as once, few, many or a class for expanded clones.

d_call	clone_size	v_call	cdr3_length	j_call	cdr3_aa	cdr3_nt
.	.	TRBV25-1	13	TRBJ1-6	CASKAQRNSPLHF	TGTGCCAGCAAGGCCCAGCGAAATTCACCCCTCCACTTT
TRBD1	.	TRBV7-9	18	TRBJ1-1	CASSLGYRTGGARTEAFF	TGTGCCAGCAGCTTAGGGTATAGGACAGGGGGCGCGAGGACTGAAGCTTTCTTT
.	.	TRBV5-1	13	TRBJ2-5	CASSLDPVGAQYF	TGCGCCAGCAGCTTGGACCCCGTAGGGGCCCAGTACTTC
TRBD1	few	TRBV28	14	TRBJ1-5	CASNPGQGDQPQHF	TGTGCCAGCAACCCGGGACAGGGGGATCAGCCCCAGCATTTT
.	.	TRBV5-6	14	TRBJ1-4	CASSLDRRNEKLFF	TGTGCCAGCAGCTTGGACAGAAGAAATGAAAAACTGTTTTTT
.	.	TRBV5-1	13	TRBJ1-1	CASSLETGAEAFF	TGCGCCAGCAGCTTGGAGACGGGGGCTGAAGCTTTCTTT
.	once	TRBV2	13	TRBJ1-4	CARAGTENEKLFF	TGTGCCAGGGCCGGGACGGAGAATGAAAAACTGTTTTTT
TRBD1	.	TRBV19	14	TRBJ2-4	CASSTQTGDNIQYF	TGTGCCAGTAGTACCCAGACAGGGGATAACATTCAGTACTTC
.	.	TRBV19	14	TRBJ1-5	CASRGGLGNQPQHF	TGTGCCAGTAGGGGTGGGTTAGGCAATCAGCCCCAGCATTTT
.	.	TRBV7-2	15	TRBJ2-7	CASSLSRSLSYEQYF	TGTGCCAGCAGCTTGAGCAGGTCCCTGTCTTACGAGCAGTACTTC
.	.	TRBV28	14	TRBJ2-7	CASSFATALYEQYF	TGTGCCAGCAGTTTTGCGACAGCCCTCTACGAGCAGTACTTC
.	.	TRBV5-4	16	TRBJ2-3	CATLTRGGQSTDTQYF	TGTGCCACCCTGACCCGGGGGGGACAGAGCACAGATACGCAGTATTTT
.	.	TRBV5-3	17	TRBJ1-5	CARSLADKVEDNQPQHF	TGTGCCAGAAGCTTGGCGGACAAGGTCGAGGACAATCAGCCCCAGCATTTT
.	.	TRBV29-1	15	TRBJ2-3	CSVDIGRTPGDTQYF	TGCAGCGTTGATATCGGCCGGACCCCGGGGGATACGCAGTATTTT
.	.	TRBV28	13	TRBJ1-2	CASSPQAVGVYTF	TGTGCCAGCAGCCCCCAGGCAGTCGGTGTCTACACCTTC
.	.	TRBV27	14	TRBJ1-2	CASRPGGTNYGYTF	TGTGCCAGCAGGCCAGGCGGAACTAACTATGGCTACACCTTC